This TCR beta chain was captured in a study of PD-1 blockade in classical Hodgkin lymphoma (TCRdb year 2020). With respect to the entire study: Nivolumab dosing was 3 mg/kg intravenously every 2 weeks, continuing until either disease progression or unacceptable toxicity. To define a peripheral blood immune signature of response to PD-1 blockade in classical Hodgkin lymphoma, the study combined TCR beta sequencing with CyTOF.

Genomic DNA was isolated using the Qiagen DNeasy kit from unsorted PBMCs as well as from negatively selected CD4+ and CD8+ fractions. TCR beta CDR3 regions were amplified by immunoSEQ multiplex PCR using primers annealing to V and J segments. A synthetic immune receptor repertoire was used to minimize amplification bias, and remaining bias was computationally removed after sequencing. Processing in the source paper ran as follows. Custom Python scripts were used to quantify repertoire diversity as the Shannon entropy index. Unsorted, CD4+ and CD8+ repertoires were analyzed separately, except for combined analyses in which CD4+ and CD8+ sequences were merged in silico. Clonal expansion was defined as at least a 2-fold frequency increase after treatment relative to C1D1, with a pseudocount of 0.5 for undetected baseline clones. Clones with 0 or 1 copy at C1D1 were defined as singleton clones, while clones with 2 or more copies were defined as non-singleton clones. Clones expanded in unsorted samples were assigned a CD4+, CD8+ or unknown annotation through matching of protein sequences in sorted samples from the same patient. Diversity changes from C1D1 to C4D1 were tested in paired samples using Wilcoxon tests. TCRdb holds this immuneACCESS table with in-frame rearrangements only. Some clones are missing; in checked studies, unresolved V genes explain under half, and the rest has no known cause. That table is the source of V, J and clone size, and D and trimming were worked out from the DNA. For this sample there are about 59,000 clones; roughly nine tenths appear just once. The top ten hold approximately 9.8% of the sample.

Notes on this clone: It has no known antigen specificity. No base quality information exists; no much larger clone differs at one position.

Per the germline V gene, LGHNT is the CDR1 and FRNRAP is the CDR2. Reading from cysteine to phenylalanine, the CDR3 counts 14 amino acids. The only DNA kept is the CDR3, 42 bases in frame from the first base. Trimmed from V: 2 bases; trimmed from J: 6 bases; junction bases lacking a gene match: 3. The time point label of this sample denotes: cycle 1 day 1 (C1D1), immediately before nivolumab initiation. Every trial patient had relapsed after autologous stem cell transplantation, and cohorts A, B and C differed in prior brentuximab vedotin exposure. The trial cohort comprised 56 patients with relapsed/refractory classical Hodgkin lymphoma whose best overall responses were complete response, partial response or progressive disease. Single-agent nivolumab was administered to trial patients in the multi-cohort phase II CheckMate 205 trial. An independent review committee assessed best overall response by applying the 2007 International Working Group response criteria. Trial PBMCs were obtained immediately prior to nivolumab initiation (C1D1) and on therapy at cycle 2 day 1 and cycle 4 day 1. Peripheral blood was collected in 8 mL Vacutainer Cell Preparation Tubes, from which PBMCs were isolated by centrifugation and then cryopreserved.

Findings and caveats that apply to the study as a whole: Patients starting nivolumab less than 1 year after ASCT had lower diversity and were excluded from later analyses to avoid confounding by immune reconstitution. Trial patients with a complete response had baseline diversity similar to that of newly diagnosed patients, while partial responders and progressors had significantly lower diversity. The study was restricted to a single clinical trial cohort, and the causes of repertoire differences, possibly disease activity or prior therapy, were left undefined. Baseline TCR diversity was reported to be lower in newly diagnosed patients than in healthy donors and to be lower still in relapsed/refractory patients. By C4D1, a significant rise was seen in CD4+ TCR diversity but not in CD8+ TCR diversity (p=0.0027 vs p=0.16), and the rise was most apparent among complete responders (p=0.02).

The sequence joins TRBV12-5 to TRBJ2-1, and 8 junctional nucleotides match TRBD2. This sequence originates from a human donor with classical Hodgkin lymphoma. Sequenced here: peripheral blood mononuclear cells (PBMCs), sampled at baseline. CDR3 reads: CASGLSGGANEQFF. The sequenced DNA is TGTGCTAGTGGTTTGTCGGGAGGGGCCAATGAGCAGTTCTTC.